The entry below describes one T cell receptor beta chain. Its antigen is unknown. All participating donors were Caucasian adults from Nashville, Tennessee. Unsorted samples used tens of millions of PBMCs for genomic DNA. The CDR3 loop spans 14 amino acids. Losses at the gene ends were 3 bases for V and 4 bases for J; bases not matched to a gene: 2. CDR1 is SGHAT and CDR2 is FQNNGV in the germline V gene. Only in-frame clones appear in the TCRdb table, and some are missing; sequencing was by immunoSEQ multiplex PCR. The profile shows 450,000 to 500,000 clones, 81% of them singletons. This entry comes from a study of shared clonotypes between healthy human individuals. About the research overall: Aged between 18 and 49, the donors were two women and three men. Study-wide findings and caveats: The diversity represented, both genetic and in exposure history, was limited by few donors.

The sequence came from a woman aged 40 to 50 in good health. Some clones in this sample may be carry-over from other donors' samples. J is TRBJ2-1 and V is TRBV11-2, with 8 bases matching TRBD2. Sequenced material: PBMCs. CDR3 bases: TGTGCCAGCAGCTTGGGACTAGGGTACAATGAGCAGTTCTTC. Translated: CASSLGLGYNEQFF. Full variable domain (rest looked up from reference TRBV11-2 and TRBJ2-1): EAGVAQSPRYKIIEKRQSVAFWCNPISGHATLYWYQQILGQGPKLLIQFQNNGVVDDSQLPKDRFSAERLKGVDSTLKIQPAKLEDSAVYLCASSLGLGYNEQFFGPGTRLTVL.